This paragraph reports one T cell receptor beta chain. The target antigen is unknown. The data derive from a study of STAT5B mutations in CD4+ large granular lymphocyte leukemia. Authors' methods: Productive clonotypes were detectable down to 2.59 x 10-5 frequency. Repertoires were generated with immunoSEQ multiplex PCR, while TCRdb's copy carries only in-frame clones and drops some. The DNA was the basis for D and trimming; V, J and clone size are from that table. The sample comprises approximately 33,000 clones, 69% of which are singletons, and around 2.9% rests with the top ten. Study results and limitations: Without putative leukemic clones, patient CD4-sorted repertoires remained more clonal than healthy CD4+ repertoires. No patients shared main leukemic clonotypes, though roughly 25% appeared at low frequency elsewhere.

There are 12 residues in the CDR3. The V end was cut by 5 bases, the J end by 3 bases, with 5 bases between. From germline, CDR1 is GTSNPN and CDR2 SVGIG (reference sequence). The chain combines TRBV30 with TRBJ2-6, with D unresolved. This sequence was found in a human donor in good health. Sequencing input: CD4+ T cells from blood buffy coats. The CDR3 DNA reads TGTGCCTGGGAGATTGGGGCCAACGTCCTGACTTTC. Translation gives CAWEIGANVLTF.